This record covers a single T cell receptor beta chain. Its antigen is unidentified. Researchers ran the PCR with 60 Vbeta and 13 Jbeta primers. Profiling relied on immunoSEQ multiplex PCR, and the TCRdb table lists in-frame clones only, not all of them. The sample holds 120,000 to 150,000 clones, around 80% seen once. The sample originates from a study of cytomegalovirus exposure and HLA in healthy donors. Study-level findings and limits: Most of the CMV-associated TCR beta chains (in a later analysis) appeared to be HLA-restricted.

This CDR3 is built from 15 residues. J lost 4 bases, V lost 7 bases, and 9 bases had no gene match. Germline CDR1 SNHLY, CDR2 FYNNEI. This chain connects TRBV2 to TRBJ2-1; 8 bases match TRBD2. The receptor was isolated from a woman aged 30 to 39 in good health and CMV-seronegative. The sequenced sample was PBMCs. This chain's CDR3 is CASTQEGTSYNEQFF. The CDR3 nucleotides are TGTGCCAGCACCCAAGAAGGGACTAGTTACAATGAGCAGTTCTTC.